A single sample gave rise to the 22 T cell receptor beta chains below, sequenced in a study of T cell responses to AZD1222 COVID-19 vaccine. Measured with immunoSEQ multiplex PCR; TCRdb has only the in-frame clones, and not every one. The profile covers 90,000 to 110,000 clones, with approximately 90% appearing a single time and more than 15% taken by the ten largest. Sample: peripheral blood, taken on day 0 of AZD1222 vaccination. These receptors were taken from an adult in good health.

The table lists this clone with a count of one. The CDR3 spells CASRTASGNEQFF. The CDR3, as DNA: TGTGCCAGCAGAACGGCTAGCGGGAATGAGCAGTTCTTC. The chain links TRBV7-2 to TRBJ2-1, with TRBD2 matching 8 bases. Germline CDR1 and CDR2: SGHTA and FQGNSA. The length of the CDR3 is 13 residues. The V segment lost 6 bases and the J segment 7 bases; nucleotides outside the gene matches: 5.

This chain joins TRBV11-2 and TRBJ1-2, with a tentative D call TRBD1 (5 bases). This CDR3 comprises 15 residues. The V gene lost 1 base and the J gene lost 10 bases, with 19 bases spanning the gap. Germline values: CDR1 SGHAT, CDR2 FQNNGV. The CDR3: CASSLGDSGYNVYTF. The CDR3 DNA reads as TGTGCCAGCAGCTTAGGGGATTCAGGGTATAATGTCTACACCTTC.

This clone was detected a few times. The chain employs TRBV28 and TRBJ1-6, with D perhaps matching TRBD1 (5 bases). Trimming shortened V by 6 bases and J by 10 bases, and 16 bases separated the two germline ends. The CDR3 length is 14 residues. Germline V gene sequence: CDR1 MDHEN, CDR2 SYDVKM. The CDR3, as DNA: TGTGCCAGCAGATCAAAACAGGCCAGATCACCCCTCCACTTT. This sequence encodes CASRSKQARSPLHF.

V is TRBV3-1 (or the pseudogene TRBV3-2) and J is TRBJ1-6; D is possibly TRBD1 (5 bases). Germline CDR1 reads LGHDT; CDR2 reads YNNKEL (reference sequence). The CDR3 is made up of 14 amino acids. V lost 5 bases and J lost 6, with 11 bases in between. CDR3 in amino acids: CASSTKGRNSPLHF. For the CDR3, the DNA is TGTGCCAGCAGCACGAAGGGGCGTAATTCACCCCTCCACTTT.

V usage is TRBV2 and J usage is TRBJ1-5; D might be TRBD1 (5 bases). Germline CDR1 reads SNHLY; CDR2 reads FYNNEI. V shed 8 bases and J shed 6 bases, with 14 bases lying between them. This CDR3 has 13 residues. The CDR3, as DNA: TGTGCCAGCGCAGGGAACGACATTCAGCCCCAGCATTTT. This sequence encodes CASAGNDIQPQHF.

The gene calls are TRBV30 and TRBJ2-2, with a possible D match to TRBD1 (5 bases). The germline CDR1 and CDR2 sequences are GTSNPN and SVGIG (reference sequence). The CDR3 is made up of 10 amino acids. V lost 6 bases, J lost 9 bases, and 8 bases lay in between. This CDR3 reads CACQGWELFF. The CDR3 bases are TGTGCCTGTCAGGGATGGGAGCTGTTTTTT.

This chain links TRBV6-1 with TRBJ2-7; TRBD2 matches at 9 bases. Germline CDR1 MNHNS, CDR2 SASEGT. J gave up 2 bases and V 2 bases, and 1 base lay outside the gene matches. The CDR3 is 14 residues long. The CDR3 is CASSELAGTYEQYV. The CDR3 nucleotides are TGTGCCAGCAGTGAACTAGCGGGGACCTACGAGCAGTACGTC.

This chain links TRBV19 with TRBJ2-3; 10 bases map to TRBD2. V lost 5 bases, J lost 2 bases, and 7 bases stayed unmatched. This CDR3 comprises 16 residues. Germline loops: CDR1 LNHDA, CDR2 SQIVND (reference sequence). CDR3 sequence: CASSGRLAGYTDTQYF. The CDR3, as DNA: TGTGCCAGTAGTGGGAGACTAGCGGGCTACACAGATACGCAGTATTTT.

The rearrangement uses TRBV27 and TRBJ1-1, with TRBD1 identical over 9 bases. Germline V CDR1 and CDR2: MNHEY, SMNVEV (reference sequence). With 2 bases clipped from V and 5 bases from J, the junction kept 3 bases outside the gene matches. This CDR3 contains 14 residues. The CDR3 loop is CASSLTGGLTEAFF. CDR3 bases: TGTGCCAGCAGTTTAACAGGGGGCTTGACTGAAGCTTTCTTT.

The chain uses TRBV11-3 and TRBJ2-7; 8 bases are shared with TRBD2. V was pared by 2 bases and J by 6 bases, with 6 bases of the junction left unmatched. The CDR3 is made up of 14 amino acids. CDR1 SGHNT and CDR2 YENEEA come from the germline V gene. DNA of the CDR3: TGTGCCAGCAGCTTATCGGCGGGAGGAGCCGAGCAGTACGTC. Translation gives CASSLSAGGAEQYV.

This clone was detected only a few times. The chain employs TRBV2 and TRBJ1-5; D remains ambiguous. V dropped 1 base and J dropped 5 bases, with 12 bases sitting between them. Per the germline V gene, CDR1 is SNHLY and CDR2 is FYNNEI. This CDR3 region has 15 residues. The CDR3 spells CASSEDTGNYQPQHF. In DNA, the CDR3 is TGTGCCAGCAGTGAAGACACCGGCAATTATCAGCCCCAGCATTTT.

The V call is TRBV12-3 or TRBV12-4, the J call TRBJ1-1, with no clear D. The CDR3 has 13 residues. The V and J ends lost 7 bases and 3 bases respectively, with 12 bases between them. DNA of the CDR3: TGTGCCAGCAAGTTTGCAGGCTACACTGAAGCTTTCTTT. This codes for CASKFAGYTEAFF.

This rearrangement joins TRBV5-1 to TRBJ1-6, with TRBD1 matching 8 bases. Germline V lookup: CDR1 SGHRS, CDR2 YFSETQ. V trimming: 4 bases; J trimming: 4 bases; junction bases outside the gene matches: 10. The CDR3 is made up of 17 amino acids. The CDR3 reads CASSLDRVGSYNSPLHF. The CDR3 DNA reads TGCGCCAGCAGCCTGGACAGGGTGGGGTCTTATAATTCACCCCTCCACTTT.

This clone was counted only a few times. This chain joins TRBV12-3 or TRBV12-4 and TRBJ2-7, with unresolved D. V shed 8 bases and J shed 3 bases, with 11 bases lying between them. The CDR3 covers 12 residues. The CDR3 DNA reads TGTGCCAGCTCTGGTATCCTCTACGAGCAGTACTTC. Its protein product is CASSGILYEQYF.

In the case of this clone: Germline is not matched at one junction end, which may reflect a read error. The rearrangement uses TRBV25-1 and TRBJ1-2, with D unresolved. This CDR3 is 11 amino acids long. Germline V gives CDR1 MGHDK, CDR2 SYGVNS. Here the CDR3 DNA reads TGTGTCAGCAGTGAATACTATGGCTACACCTTC. Protein sequence: CVSSEYYGYTF.

The chain combines TRBV6-5 with TRBJ2-7, with a weak D call TRBD2 (5 bases). Per germline, CDR1 MNHEY and CDR2 SVGAGI. The CDR3 is 13 amino acids. Trimming removed 1 base from V and 4 bases from J, with 8 bases in between. This CDR3 reads CASSYLSGYEQYF. The CDR3 coding sequence is TGTGCCAGCAGTTACTTAAGCGGATACGAGCAGTACTTC.

The CDR3 protein is CASSSGQGGTEAFF. The CDR3 region has the DNA TGCGCCAGCAGCAGCGGACAGGGAGGAACTGAAGCTTTCTTT. The chain recombines TRBV5-1 with TRBJ1-1; 8 bases fit TRBD1. The CDR3 has 14 residues. The germline gives CDR1 SGHRS, CDR2 YFSETQ. V trimming: 4 bases; J trimming: 5 bases; junction bases outside the gene matches: 7.

This sequence joins TRBV5-1 and TRBJ2-2; D is undetermined. Per germline, CDR1 SGHRS and CDR2 YFSETQ. The CDR3 is 14 amino acids. Trimming shortened V by 3 bases and J by 0 bases, and 6 bases separated the two germline ends. In DNA form, the CDR3 reads TGCGCCAGCAGCTCCTCGGCGAACACCGGGGAGCTGTTTTTT. Translated: CASSSSANTGELFF.

The genes are TRBV2 and TRBJ2-4; 7 nucleotides match TRBD1. Germline CDR1 is SNHLY and CDR2 is FYNNEI. The V gene end was trimmed by 4 bases and the J gene end by 4 bases; junction bases not matched to a gene: 4. The CDR3 sequence is 14 residues long. The CDR3 DNA sequence: TGTGCCAGCAGTGCTGACAGGGTTAAAAACATTCAGTACTTC. Its translation is CASSADRVKNIQYF. Supplemented by reference TRBV2 and TRBJ2-4, the full variable domain reads EPEVTQTPSHQVTQMGQEVILRCVPISNHLYFYWYRQILGQKVEFLVSFYNNEISEKSEIFDDQFSVERPDGSNFTLKIRSTKLEDSAMYFCASSADRVKNIQYFGAGTRLSVL.

The J gene is TRBJ1-5, the V gene TRBV6-1, with 7 bases fitting TRBD1. Trimming at V came to 4 bases and at J to 1 base, leaving 7 bases not matched to a gene. Germline CDR1 reads MNHNS; CDR2 reads SASEGT. CDR3 length equals 16 residues. CDR3 bases: TGTGCCAGCAGTGTACGAGGGGGCGAGAGCAATCAGCCCCAGCATTTT. Translation: CASSVRGGESNQPQHF.

This chain uses TRBV5-6 with TRBJ2-1; TRBD1 might be the D (6 bases). V was shortened by 4 bases and J by 3 bases, with 14 bases between the two germline ends. Germline-derived CDR1 and CDR2 are SGHDT and YYEEEE. This CDR3 contains 15 residues. Written as DNA, the CDR3 is TGTGCCAGCAGCGCACAGGGAATCAACTACAATGAGCAGTTCTTC. Translation: CASSAQGINYNEQFF.

This clone was seen just once. The chain uses TRBV27 and TRBJ2-3; D tentatively fits TRBD1 or TRBD2 (5 bases each). Germline V gene data show CDR1 as MNHEY and CDR2 as SMNVEV (reference sequence). The CDR3 loop spans 15 amino acids. With 3 bases removed from V and 3 bases from J, the gap between germline ends came to 13 bases. CDR3 protein: CASSFYGGKTDTQYF. The CDR3 nucleotides read TGTGCCAGCAGTTTCTATGGGGGTAAGACAGATACGCAGTATTTT.